One and the same sample provided the 30 T cell receptor beta chains below, sequenced in a study of human T cells and chemical hapten exposure. Specified time point: patch test 2, 6 weeks after DPC sensitization. Treatment denoted: therapeutic diphenylcyclopropenone sensitization with weekly scalp DPC. TCRdb reprocessed the RACE reads via MiXCR and lists one record per CDR3 protein. The data show under 85,000 distinct CDR3 sequences, with around 10% seen just once and around 6.8% held by the top ten. The source was whole blood, collected in connection with sensitization to the hapten diphenylcyclopropenone (DPC). All receptors come from a woman in her 50s with alopecia areata. Some clones in this sample may be carry-over from other donors' samples.

This clonotype occurred many times. The CDR3 sequence is CASTLAGSTNEQFF. The CDR3, as DNA: TGCGCCAGCACCCTAGCGGGATCGACCAATGAGCAGTTCTTC. The chain employs TRBV5-1 and TRBJ2-1, with 9 bases identical to TRBD2. The CDR3 sequence is 14 residues long. V lost 6 bases to trimming and J lost 6 bases; unmatched junction nucleotides: 7. Germline V gives CDR1 SGHRS, CDR2 YFSETQ.

The chain recombines TRBV20-1 with TRBJ2-1; 13 bases fit TRBD2. Trimming took 3 bases from V and 7 from J; bases not matched to a gene: 6. CDR3 size: 15 residues. Germline CDR1 reads DFQATT; CDR2 reads SNEGSKA (reference sequence). CDR3 sequence reads: CSASGLAGVGNEQFF. The CDR3 region has the DNA TGCAGTGCTAGTGGACTAGCGGGAGTAGGGAATGAGCAGTTCTTC.

The rearrangement links TRBV3-1 to TRBJ1-2, with D possibly being TRBD1 (5 bases). From germline, CDR1 is LGHDT and CDR2 YNNKEL (reference sequence). The CDR3 has 14 residues. Between the trimmed V and J ends, which lost 4 bases and 1 base, there was a span of 10 bases. The CDR3 DNA is TGTGCCAGCAGCCGGGGGGAGGTTAACTATGGCTACACCTTC. Translating gives CASSRGEVNYGYTF.

At least ten counts were recorded for this clonotype. The V and J genes are TRBV10-2 and TRBJ2-1; the match to TRBD2 covers 7 bases. The germline V gene has CDR1 WSHSY and CDR2 SAAADI. The ends lost 3 bases at V and 3 bases at J; junction bases unmatched: 5. The CDR3 consists of 15 residues. CDR3 amino acids: CASSDRLAVYNEQFF. The CDR3 region has the DNA TGCGCCAGCAGTGATCGTCTAGCGGTCTACAATGAGCAGTTCTTC.

There are many counts of this clonotype. The chain combines TRBV19 with TRBJ1-4; the D gene is possibly TRBD1 (5 bases). The CDR3 contains 15 residues. V dropped 5 bases and J dropped 5 bases, with 15 bases sitting between them. The germline V gene has CDR1 LNHDA and CDR2 SQIVND (reference sequence). The CDR3 loop is CASSSNRDQNEKLFF. The CDR3 DNA is TGTGCCAGTAGTTCGAACCGGGACCAGAATGAAAAACTGTTTTTT. The whole variable domain, remainder taken from reference TRBV19 and TRBJ1-4, is DGGITQSPKYLFRKEGQNVTLSCEQNLNHDAMYWYRQDPGQGLRLIYYSQIVNDFQKGDIAEGYSVSREKKESFPLTVTSAQKNPTAFYLCASSSNRDQNEKLFFGSGTQLSVL.

This clonotype was recorded many times. J is TRBJ2-5 and V is TRBV7-8; unclear D gene. V was pared by 1 base and J by 5 bases, with 11 bases between. Germline V CDR1 and CDR2: SGHVS, FQNEAQ. The CDR3 length is 14 residues. The DNA of the CDR3 is TGTGCCAGCAGCTTAGGAAGTCACGGGGAGACCCAGTACTTC. As protein: CASSLGSHGETQYF.

This clonotype turned up a few times. This chain joins TRBV28 and TRBJ2-2; D may be TRBD1 or TRBD2 (5 bases each). Germline V gives CDR1 MDHEN, CDR2 SYDVKM. The CDR3 contains 16 residues. V was clipped by 6 bases and J by 3 bases, with 17 bases between them. The CDR3 DNA is TGTGCCAGCAGCCGCTCCATACTAGGGGACACCGGGGAGCTGTTTTTT. Its translation is CASSRSILGDTGELFF.

J is TRBJ2-7 and V is TRBV5-1, with TRBD2 matching over 9 bases. Unmatched junction bases numbered 16, after V lost 0 bases and J lost 3 bases. From germline, CDR1 is SGHRS and CDR2 YFSETQ. The CDR3 spans 19 residues. The CDR3 reads CASSLAPGLRASGNYEQYF. Here the CDR3 DNA reads TGCGCCAGCAGCTTGGCCCCAGGGCTCAGGGCTAGCGGGAACTACGAGCAGTACTTC.

V usage is TRBV12-3 or TRBV12-4 and J usage is TRBJ2-3, with 7 bases matching TRBD1. The CDR3 sequence is 16 residues long. V lost 3 bases to trimming and J lost 2 bases; unmatched junction nucleotides: 8. As DNA, the CDR3 is TGTGCCAGCAGTTTCCCCCCAGGGGGAATCACAGATACGCAGTATTTT. Its protein product is CASSFPPGGITDTQYF.

The V gene is TRBV10-2, the J gene TRBJ2-5, with 9 positions matching TRBD2. Germline V gene data show CDR1 as WSHSY and CDR2 as SAAADI. V was clipped by 0 bases and J by 5 bases; unmatched bases: 4. CDR3 size: 15 residues. The DNA of the CDR3 is TGCGCCAGCAGTGAGTCTGCTAGCGGGGACGAGACCCAGTACTTC. It is translated as CASSESASGDETQYF.

This clonotype has only a few counts. The CDR3 loop is CASSIGSRDQPQHF. The CDR3 DNA sequence: TGTGCCAGTAGTATAGGCAGCAGGGATCAGCCCCAGCATTTT. This chain joins TRBV19 and TRBJ1-5; D is possibly TRBD1 (5 bases). Germline values: CDR1 LNHDA, CDR2 SQIVND (reference sequence). The CDR3 totals 14 residues. The V gene lost 1 base and the J gene lost 5 bases, with 9 bases spanning the gap.

The chain couples TRBV5-4 to TRBJ2-1; 10 bases fit TRBD2. This CDR3 is built from 16 residues. Germline V gene sequence: CDR1 SGHNT, CDR2 YYREEE (reference sequence). The V and J ends lost 4 bases and 0 bases, in that order; junction bases with no gene match: 4. The CDR3 loop reads CASSEGLADSYNEQFF. For the CDR3, the DNA is TGTGCCAGCAGCGAAGGACTAGCGGACTCCTACAATGAGCAGTTCTTC.

The sample holds many counts of this clonotype. The chain carries TRBV2 and TRBJ2-2, with no clear D. CDR3 length equals 15 residues. CDR1 is SNHLY, CDR2 FYNNEI, per germline. Between the trimmed V and J ends, which lost 8 bases and 1 base, there was a span of 14 bases. Written as DNA, the CDR3 is TGTGCCAGCGAGGAGTTACCGGGGAACACCGGGGAGCTGTTTTTT. Amino acids: CASEELPGNTGELFF.

This clonotype was counted a few times. CDR3 loop: CATLVLYEQYF. The CDR3 DNA reads as TGTGCCACCCTCGTCTTATACGAGCAGTACTTC. The rearrangement links TRBV7-6 to TRBJ2-7, with D uncertain. Per the germline V gene, CDR1 is SGHVS and CDR2 is FNYEAQ. The V end lost 10 bases, the J end lost 4 bases, and 11 bases lay between the germline ends. CDR3 length: 11 residues.

In DNA, the CDR3 is TGTGCCAGCAGCCATCCTTTACAGGGGGCAGTCACTGAAGCTTTCTTT. It is translated as CASSHPLQGAVTEAFF. The chain employs TRBV3-1 and TRBJ1-1; 9 positions match TRBD1. Trimming took 3 bases from V and 4 from J; bases not matched to a gene: 9. The CDR3 has 16 residues. CDR1 and CDR2 (germline): LGHDT, YNNKEL (reference sequence).

Note on this clonotype: With a much larger clone just one base away, this may be a read error. This chain uses TRBV6-2 or TRBV6-3 with TRBJ2-1; D might be TRBD1 or TRBD2, each matching 6 bases. Germline V lookup: CDR1 MNHEY, CDR2 SVGEGT. There are 18 residues in the CDR3. The CDR3 DNA reads as TGTGTCAGCAGTTACTCAGGAGGGGGACCCGTACCTGGCAATGAGCAGTTCTTC. As protein: CVSSYSGGGPVPGNEQFF.

The chain carries TRBV29-1 and TRBJ2-1; TRBD1 matches at 10 bases. Germline V gene sequence: CDR1 SQVTM, CDR2 ANQGSEA. This CDR3 spans 14 amino acids. V lost 7 bases and J lost 5; bases outside the gene matches: 8. The CDR3 DNA reads TGCAGCGCCAAGGGACAGGGGATAAACAATGAGCAGTTCTTC. It encodes CSAKGQGINNEQFF.

This clonotype was detected a few times. CDR3 in amino acids: CSGGEPHNNEQFF. The DNA of the CDR3 is TGCAGCGGCGGAGAGCCCCATAACAATGAGCAGTTCTTC. This chain connects TRBV29-1 to TRBJ2-1, with D unclear. Germline V CDR1 and CDR2: SQVTM, ANQGSEA. V dropped 7 bases and J dropped 5 bases, with 15 bases sitting between them. There are 13 residues in the CDR3.

The table lists this clonotype with many counts. The J gene is TRBJ2-7, the V gene TRBV14; D might be TRBD2 (6 bases). Trimming took 0 bases from V and 5 from J, leaving 11 bases between them. The CDR3 consists of 14 residues. Germline values: CDR1 SGHDN, CDR2 FVKESK. The CDR3 spells CASSQELALDEQYF. DNA for the CDR3: TGTGCCAGCAGCCAAGAACTAGCATTGGACGAGCAGTACTTC.

The genes are TRBV29-1 and TRBJ2-3, with D uncertain. The CDR3 is 14 residues long. From germline, CDR1 is SQVTM and CDR2 ANQGSEA. CDR3 residues: CAALEVPLWDTQYF. The CDR3, as DNA: TGCGCCGCCCTAGAAGTACCCCTTTGGGATACGCAGTATTTT.

In its sample, this clonotype was seen many times. CDR3 amino acids: CSARSGKGTGELFF. The CDR3 DNA reads TGCAGTGCTAGGTCGGGAAAGGGCACCGGGGAGCTGTTTTTT. The V and J genes are TRBV20-1 and TRBJ2-2; TRBD2 is a possible D gene (5 bases). V was trimmed by 3 bases and J by 4 bases, leaving 12 bases between them. CDR3 length equals 14 residues. CDR1 and CDR2 (germline): DFQATT, SNEGSKA (reference sequence).

This clonotype was seen repeatedly, ten times or more. The V and J genes are TRBV11-2 and TRBJ2-1; D is tentatively TRBD1 or TRBD2 (5 bases each). Germline assignment: CDR1 SGHAT and CDR2 FQNNGV. The CDR3 length is 15 residues. Trimming left V 3 bases short and J 1 base short, with 10 bases between. The CDR3 bases are TGTGCCAGCAGCTTGGGGACGGGATCCTACAATGAGCAGTTCTTC. Its translation is CASSLGTGSYNEQFF. Combining the CDR3 with reference TRBV11-2 and TRBJ2-1 gives the whole variable domain EAGVAQSPRYKIIEKRQSVAFWCNPISGHATLYWYQQILGQGPKLLIQFQNNGVVDDSQLPKDRFSAERLKGVDSTLKIQPAKLEDSAVYLCASSLGTGSYNEQFFGPGTRLTVL.

This clonotype was recorded many times. The V gene is TRBV20-1, the J gene TRBJ1-4; the D is unclear. This CDR3 has 13 residues. Germline lookup yields CDR1 DFQATT and CDR2 SNEGSKA (reference sequence). V dropped 2 bases and J dropped 3 bases, with 7 bases sitting between them. CDR3 sequence reads: CSARYWANEKLFF. The CDR3 nucleotides read TGCAGTGCTAGATACTGGGCTAATGAAAAACTGTTTTTT.

This clonotype was picked up many times. This chain connects TRBV3-1 to TRBJ1-2; D is undetermined. Trimming pared 1 base from V and 1 base from J, leaving 7 bases between. Per germline, CDR1 LGHDT and CDR2 YNNKEL (reference sequence). The CDR3 loop spans 14 amino acids. In DNA form, the CDR3 reads TGTGCCAGCAGCCAAGTAGGTGGTAACTATGGCTACACCTTC. Its protein is CASSQVGGNYGYTF. The variable domain in full, with the rest retrieved from reference TRBV3-1 and TRBJ1-2, is DTAVSQTPKYLVTQMGNDKSIKCEQNLGHDTMYWYKQDSKKFLKIMFSYNNKELIINETVPNRFSPKSPDKAHLNLHINSLELGDSAVYFCASSQVGGNYGYTFGSGTRLTVV.

This clonotype showed up many times. This chain uses TRBV2 with TRBJ2-1, with 13 bases fitting TRBD2. The CDR3 covers 14 residues. CDR1 is SNHLY, CDR2 FYNNEI, per germline. The V gene end was trimmed by 5 bases and the J gene end by 10 bases; junction bases not matched to a gene: 5. The CDR3 nucleotides are TGTGCCAGCAGTCCCGGACTAGCGGGAGTCGAGCAGTTCTTC. It is translated as CASSPGLAGVEQFF.

The gene calls are TRBV27 and TRBJ2-7; 10 bases align to TRBD1. The CDR3 sequence is 15 residues long. Germline values: CDR1 MNHEY, CDR2 SMNVEV (reference sequence). The V and J ends lost 5 bases and 5 bases, in that order; junction bases with no gene match: 9. CDR3 region: CASSTTSGTGDEQYF. As DNA, the CDR3 is TGTGCCAGCAGTACTACCTCCGGGACAGGGGACGAGCAGTACTTC.

This clonotype was observed many times. The chain carries TRBV10-3 and TRBJ2-2, with D uncertain. The CDR3 extends over 16 amino acids. Deletions cut 4 bases from V and 6 bases from J, with 18 bases between. Germline V gene sequence: CDR1 ENHRY, CDR2 SYGVKD. CDR3 DNA sequence: TGTGCCATCAGTGGTGGCAACCCACGGAATGCCGGGGAGCTGTTTTTT. Translation gives CAISGGNPRNAGELFF.

Ten or more counts support this clonotype. V is TRBV29-1 and J is TRBJ1-5; D might be TRBD1 (5 bases). The V and J ends lost 6 bases and 6 bases respectively, with 12 bases between them. This CDR3 comprises 12 residues. Germline V gives CDR1 SQVTM, CDR2 ANQGSEA. This chain's CDR3 is CSVSSGAQPQHF. In DNA, the CDR3 is TGCAGCGTGAGTAGCGGGGCTCAGCCCCAGCATTTT.

The sample holds many counts of this clonotype. This chain uses TRBV7-2 with TRBJ2-3; 7 nucleotides agree with TRBD2. The CDR3 covers 18 residues. Per germline, CDR1 SGHTA and CDR2 FQGNSA. Germline trimming cut 5 bases from V and 1 base from J; bases unmatched to any gene: 15. The chain's CDR3 is CASSLQAGATGGTDTQYF. For the CDR3, the DNA is TGTGCCAGCAGCCTGCAGGCGGGAGCAACGGGAGGCACAGATACGCAGTATTTT. The full variable domain, its missing parts supplied by reference TRBV7-2 and TRBJ2-3, is GAGVSQSPSNKVTEKGKDVELRCDPISGHTALYWYRQSLGQGLEFLIYFQGNSAPDKSGLPSDRFSAERTGGSVSTLTIQRTQQEDSAVYLCASSLQAGATGGTDTQYFGPGTRLTVL.

J is TRBJ2-5 and V is TRBV6-2 or TRBV6-3, with a tentative D call TRBD2 (5 bases). Germline V gives CDR1 MNHEY, CDR2 SVGEGT. The CDR3 spans 11 residues. Trimming cost V 7 bases and J 7 bases, with 10 bases left between them. CDR3 amino acids: CASTQGGTQYF. The CDR3 DNA sequence: TGTGCCAGCACTCAAGGAGGGACCCAGTACTTC.